Listed below are T cell receptor beta chains from one sample, sequenced in a study of T and B cells in COVID-19 patients. TCRdb ran MiXCR on the multiplex PCR reads and lists one entry per CDR3 protein. The sample shows approximately 26,000 distinct CDR3 sequences, about 31% of them seen only once. Sequenced sample: blood. The receptors were gathered from a human donor who had recovered from COVID-19. The conserved cysteine and the conserved F or W are not part of the CDR3 here. The size of a clone is reported for some rows only, either as once, few or many, or as a class for expanded clones.

>TRBV7-2|14|-|TRBJ1-5
ASSLGVGYSNQPQH
>TRBV7-2|11|-|TRBJ1-5
ASSLEGDQPQH
>TRBV30|14|medium-sized|TRBJ2-1
AWSYAVAGTTAEQF
>TRBV27|12|many|TRBJ2-7
ASSLGAGYYEQY
>TRBV5-5|10|-|TRBJ1-2
ASSLTLDGYT
>TRBV5-4|11|medium-sized|TRBJ2-2
ASRRDSTGELF
>TRBV6-5|14|many|TRBJ2-1
ASTDGGLGGGNEQF
>TRBV20-1|13|-|TRBJ1-6
SATRQTGDNSPLH
>TRBV20-1|11|-|TRBJ1-1
SASPGRNTEAF
>TRBV29-1|13|medium-sized|TRBJ2-1
SVARGREINNEQF
>TRBV5-6|14|few|TRBJ2-4
ASSLDRTLAKNIQY
>TRBV6-1|12|-|TRBJ1-1
ASSYSGAGTEAF
>TRBV4-3|14|-|TRBJ2-2
ASSRAYIANTGELF
>TRBV7-9|14|-|TRBJ2-7
ASSLTPRTSGYEQY
>TRBV5-4|12|-|TRBJ2-5
ASSPSGPQETQY
>TRBV19|12|few|TRBJ1-5
ASSIRDSYQPQH
>TRBV7-2|11|-|TRBJ2-3
ASSSSGTDTQY
>TRBV5-6|11|many|TRBJ2-7
ASSLGNSYEQY
>TRBV5-1|12|-|TRBJ1-4
ASSPGTGVEKLF
>TRBV6-1|14|-|TRBJ2-3
ASSETSGATTDTQY
>TRBV19|12|medium-sized|TRBJ2-7
ASSPYTGAYEQY
>TRBV27|12|-|TRBJ1-5
ASSSRQGNQPQH
>TRBV19|15|-|TRBJ1-2
ASRDPFIGHDNYGYT
>TRBV19|14|medium-sized|TRBJ2-1
ASSIYAGGPWYEQF
>TRBV15|11|-|TRBJ1-2
ATSMYGPNGYT
>TRBV27|12|medium-sized|TRBJ1-4
ASSGRQGWEKLF
>TRBV19|11|-|TRBJ1-1
ASSMGVHTEAF
>TRBV19|15|-|TRBJ1-5
ASRGVGGRVGNQPQH
>TRBV5-6|13|few|TRBJ2-1
ASSWGLAGDNEQF
>TRBV20-1|13|-|TRBJ2-3
SAARLAASTDTQY
>TRBV6-1|13|many|TRBJ2-5
ASSRLTVGQETQY
>TRBV27|13|-|TRBJ1-2
ASSLSRATRYGYT
>TRBV5-1|11|once|TRBJ2-7
ASSLVGEGEQY
>TRBV4-3|13|once|TRBJ2-3
ASSQYRDGTDTQY
>TRBV18|11|-|TRBJ2-1
ASSPPLAGGQF
>TRBV6-2/TRBV6-3|15|few|TRBJ2-1
ASSYGSAGVDYNEQF
>TRBV5-6|16|-|TRBJ1-1
ASSPRVGTGGGYTEAF
>TRBV4-3|13|-|TRBJ1-2
ASSQGVVGVYGYT
>TRBV18|10|few|TRBJ2-7
ASSPMSQEQY
>TRBV12-3/TRBV12-4|11|-|TRBJ1-2
ASSQDVNYGYT
>TRBV19|16|few|TRBJ1-2
ASSKTAGTEKILGGYT
>TRBV6-1|13|few|TRBJ2-1
ASSENGLADNEQF